The rows below give T cell receptor beta chains drawn from one sample of a study of shared clonotypes between healthy human individuals. Sequenced by immunoSEQ multiplex PCR; TCRdb stores in-frame clones only, minus some. The sample contains millions of clones, over 85% of which appear only once. Source material: naive CD8+ T cells sorted from blood. Receptor source: a man between 18 and 29 years old in good health. Each CDR3 is given with its conserved first and last residue. Fields, in order: D gene, V gene, clone size, J gene, CDR3 DNA, CDR3 protein. The D gene is left open where the match is weak. Size tells how often a clone was seen (once, few, many) or the class of an expanded clone, and some rows leave it out.

D: .; V: TRBV19; size: .; J: TRBJ1-6; DNA: TGTGCCAGTAGAGGAATTCGGGACACCTATAATTCACCCCTCCACTTT; CDR3: CASRGIRDTYNSPLHF
D: .; V: TRBV2; size: .; J: TRBJ2-1; DNA: TGTGCCAGCAAGGAAGGGTGGGGCTACAATGAGCAGTTCTTC; CDR3: CASKEGWGYNEQFF
D: .; V: TRBV2; size: .; J: TRBJ1-5; DNA: TGTGCCAGCGGAATTAATCAGCCCCAGCATTTT; CDR3: CASGINQPQHF
D: .; V: TRBV5-6; size: .; J: TRBJ2-7; DNA: TGTGCCAGCAGCTCCGGACTGTACGAGCAGTACTTC; CDR3: CASSSGLYEQYF
D: .; V: TRBV28; size: .; J: TRBJ1-1; DNA: TGTGCCAGCAGTCGTCTCGGGGAGGACACTGAAGCTTTCTTT; CDR3: CASSRLGEDTEAFF
D: .; V: TRBV29-1; size: .; J: TRBJ1-1; DNA: TGCAGCGCAATCAGGGAGAACACTGAAGCTTTCTTT; CDR3: CSAIRENTEAFF
D: .; V: TRBV6-5; size: .; J: TRBJ2-7; DNA: TGTGCCAGCAGTTACTCGGCAGGGACGATAGTAAACGAGCAGTACTTC; CDR3: CASSYSAGTIVNEQYF
D: .; V: TRBV27; size: .; J: TRBJ2-3; DNA: TGTGCCAGCAAACCCATAATCGCCCAAGATACGCAGTATTTT; CDR3: CASKPIIAQDTQYF
D: .; V: TRBV4-2; size: .; J: TRBJ2-7; DNA: TGTGCCAGCAGCCAAGATGACGGACCCCTCTCCTACGAGCAGTACTTC; CDR3: CASSQDDGPLSYEQYF
D: .; V: TRBV11-2; size: .; J: TRBJ1-1; DNA: TGTGCCAGCAGCGAGGGTTACACTGAAGCTTTCTTT; CDR3: CASSEGYTEAFF
D: .; V: TRBV29-1; size: .; J: TRBJ2-7; DNA: TGCAGCGCCAGCGAAGGAGGGCCCGGGCAGTACTTC; CDR3: CSASEGGPGQYF
D: TRBD2; V: TRBV14; size: once; J: TRBJ2-3; DNA: TGTGCCAGCAGCCAAGATCCTAGCGGGATCGATATTAGCACAGATACGCAGTATTTT; CDR3: CASSQDPSGIDISTDTQYF
D: TRBD2; V: TRBV27; size: .; J: TRBJ2-2; DNA: TGTGCCAGCAGATTATTAGCGGGGCCGGGGGAGCTGTTTTTT; CDR3: CASRLLAGPGELFF
D: .; V: TRBV9; size: .; J: TRBJ1-4; DNA: TGTGCCAGCAGCGTAGGGGGAGATAATGAAAAACTGTTTTTT; CDR3: CASSVGGDNEKLFF
D: TRBD2; V: TRBV27; size: .; J: TRBJ2-1; DNA: TGTGCCAGCAGTGTTAGCGGGAGGCGCGGGCTTCACAATGAGCAGTTCTTC; CDR3: CASSVSGRRGLHNEQFF
D: .; V: TRBV4-3; size: .; J: TRBJ2-7; DNA: TGCGCCAGCAGCTCCGGGACTGGCTCCTACGAGCAGTACTTC; CDR3: CASSSGTGSYEQYF
D: TRBD1; V: TRBV9; size: .; J: TRBJ2-7; DNA: TGTGCCAGCAGCGCCGGGACAGGGGACGAGCAGTACTTC; CDR3: CASSAGTGDEQYF
D: .; V: TRBV30; size: .; J: TRBJ1-1; DNA: TGTGCCTGGAGTAGTATCGGCACTGAAGCTTTCTTT; CDR3: CAWSSIGTEAFF
D: .; V: TRBV11-2; size: .; J: TRBJ2-1; DNA: TGTGCCAGCAGCTTAGAGGGGTATGAGCAGTTCTTC; CDR3: CASSLEGYEQFF
D: .; V: TRBV25-1; size: .; J: TRBJ1-2; DNA: TGTGCCAGCAGTGATTCGCCTGCCCGCTACACCTTC; CDR3: CASSDSPARYTF
D: .; V: TRBV19; size: once; J: TRBJ1-1; DNA: TGTGCCAGTAGTATTTGGGGGGCAGAGAACACTGAAGCTTTCTTT; CDR3: CASSIWGAENTEAFF
D: .; V: TRBV6-1; size: .; J: TRBJ2-7; DNA: TGTGCCAGCAGCGAGACCGGTCTGGGATACGAGCAGTACTTC; CDR3: CASSETGLGYEQYF
D: .; V: TRBV4-3; size: .; J: TRBJ2-3; DNA: TGCGCCAGCAGCCAAGACGGAACGGGCTCAGCAGATACGCAGTATTTT; CDR3: CASSQDGTGSADTQYF
D: .; V: TRBV19; size: .; J: TRBJ1-2; DNA: TGTGCCAGTAAAGGGCTCATAGACAGCACCACTTATGGCTACACCTTC; CDR3: CASKGLIDSTTYGYTF